This note documents a single TCR beta chain sequence. Its cognate antigen is unknown. Sequencing used immunoSEQ multiplex PCR; TCRdb keeps in-frame clones, though not all of them. The sample has about 83,000 clones; more than 75% are singletons. The data were obtained in a study of T cell responses to AZD1222 COVID-19 vaccine. Broader study findings: A rise in Spike-specific TCR breadth and depth followed two AZD1222 doses. Seropositivity was recorded at baseline in only a handful of AZD1222 recipients. Nearly half of spike-specific TCRs reportedly target variant regions that are unmutated in the B.1.351 and B.1.1.7 variants. Clonal diversity was possibly underestimated; the donors were predominantly white British and more often female.

The CDR3 extends over 14 amino acids. With 1 base removed from V and 6 bases from J, the gap between germline ends came to 13 bases. Germline V gene data show CDR1 as PRHDT and CDR2 as FYEKMQ (reference sequence). This rearrangement joins TRBV13 to TRBJ2-7; either TRBD1 or TRBD2 may supply D (5 bases each). This specimen was peripheral blood, taken on day 0 of AZD1222 vaccination. This receptor was identified in an adult in good health. The CDR3 region is CASSLAGNAGEQYF. The CDR3, as DNA: TGTGCCAGCAGCTTAGCAGGGAACGCGGGCGAGCAGTACTTC.